Listed below are T cell receptor beta chains from one sample, sequenced in a study of PD-1 blockade in classical Hodgkin lymphoma. Profiled with immunoSEQ multiplex PCR; TCRdb holds only in-frame clones, not every one. The sample carries some 10,000 clones, over 75% recorded once. Sequenced input: CD8+ T cells from blood. The receptors were sampled from a human donor with classical Hodgkin lymphoma. CDR3s include the opening cysteine and the closing phenylalanine or tryptophan. The D gene is left open where the match is weak. The size entry is marked missing in some rows and otherwise reads once, few, many or a size class.

>NA|TRBD1|TRBV29-1|TRBJ2-3
TGCAGCGTTTGCCCGGACAGGGCGGATACGCAGTATTTT
CSVCPDRADTQYF
>NA|TRBD1|TRBV10-3|TRBJ2-1
TGTGCCATCAGTGCAGGGGGAAATGAGCAGTTCTTC
CAISAGGNEQFF
>NA|NA|TRBV4-3|TRBJ1-2
TGCGCCAGCAGCCAAGATCGGGTTCCTGTCTATGGCTACACCTTC
CASSQDRVPVYGYTF
>NA|NA|TRBV7-3|TRBJ2-7
TGTGCCAGCAGCCTAGGGGTAGGGATCTTCAGGGAGCAGTACTTC
CASSLGVGIFREQYF
>NA|NA|TRBV7-3|TRBJ2-2
TGTGCCAGCAGCTTACATCCGGGACTTTCTAACACCGGGGAGCTGTTTTTT
CASSLHPGLSNTGELFF
>NA|NA|TRBV12-5|TRBJ2-3
TGTGCTAGTGGTTTGTTCACAGATACGCAGTATTTT
CASGLFTDTQYF
>NA|NA|TRBV4-3|TRBJ1-2
TGCGCCAGCAGCCAAGAAACAGGGAATTTCTATGGCTACACCTTC
CASSQETGNFYGYTF
>NA|NA|TRBV7-9|TRBJ1-1
TGTGCCAGCAGGACAGCCGCAGGGCCTGAAGCTTTCTTT
CASRTAAGPEAFF
>NA|TRBD1|TRBV27|TRBJ2-7
TGTGCCAGCAGTTTGAGGTCAGGGGGCTACGAGCAGTACTTC
CASSLRSGGYEQYF
>NA|TRBD2|TRBV13|TRBJ2-2
TGTGCCAGCAGCTTAGGACCGGGGCTAGCGGGGGGGCCGGACACCGGGGAGCTGTTTTTT
CASSLGPGLAGGPDTGELFF
>few|NA|TRBV5-4|TRBJ1-1
TGTGCCAGCAGCTTGACCAGGGGTATGAACACTGAAGCTTTCTTT
CASSLTRGMNTEAFF
>NA|NA|TRBV5-4|TRBJ1-1
TGTGCCAGCAGCTTGAGCGCGAGGAACACTGAAGCTTTCTTT
CASSLSARNTEAFF
>NA|NA|TRBV4-3|TRBJ1-1
TGCGCCAGCAGCCAAGATGTGGGGGTCGGCACCCTGAACACTGAAGCTTTCTTT
CASSQDVGVGTLNTEAFF
>NA|NA|TRBV4-1|TRBJ1-6
TGCGCCAGCAGCCCTACAGCTTATAATTCACCCCTCCACTTT
CASSPTAYNSPLHF
>once|TRBD1|TRBV4-1|TRBJ1-4
TGCGCCAGCAGCCAGGTTGGCAACAGGGGGCATAATGAAAAACTGTTTTTT
CASSQVGNRGHNEKLFF
>NA|TRBD1|TRBV11-3|TRBJ2-5
TGTGCCAGCAGCCAGCGGACAGGGTCGGCCCAAGAGACCCAGTACTTC
CASSQRTGSAQETQYF
>NA|NA|TRBV6-4|TRBJ2-2
TGTGCCAGCAGTCTCCGGGACACCGGGGAGCTGTTTTTT
CASSLRDTGELFF
>NA|NA|TRBV6-1|TRBJ1-1
TGTGCCAGCAGTGAACACATCAGGGGCACCACTGAAGCTTTCTTT
CASSEHIRGTTEAFF
>few|TRBD1|TRBV7-9|TRBJ1-2
TGTGCCAGCAGCCCTGGACAGGGTTGGTATGGCTACACCTTC
CASSPGQGWYGYTF
>NA|TRBD2|TRBV28|TRBJ2-3
TGTGCCAGCAGTCGGACTAGCGGGGGGAGCAATACGCAGTATTTT
CASSRTSGGSNTQYF
>NA|NA|TRBV11-2|TRBJ1-1
TGTGCCAGCAGCCTCAAAAGGACAGTGATGAACACTGAAGCTTTCTTT
CASSLKRTVMNTEAFF
>NA|TRBD1|TRBV2|TRBJ1-6
TGTGCCAGCAGTCAACAGGGGGCCTATAATTCACCCCTCCACTTT
CASSQQGAYNSPLHF
>NA|TRBD1|TRBV4-3|TRBJ2-1
TGCGCCAGCACCAGGGACAGACTCTACAATGAGCAGTTCTTC
CASTRDRLYNEQFF
>NA|NA|TRBV29-1|TRBJ1-1
TGCAGCGTTGAAGAGGGGACTTATATGAACACTGAAGCTTTCTTT
CSVEEGTYMNTEAFF
>NA|NA|TRBV6-5|TRBJ1-6
TGTGCCAGCAAGGGGGGAAATTCACCCCTCCACTTT
CASKGGNSPLHF
>NA|NA|TRBV5-4|TRBJ2-7
TGTGCCAGCAGCTCCCGGGCCCCCCGCGGCCACGAGCAGTACTTC
CASSSRAPRGHEQYF
>NA|NA|TRBV4-1|TRBJ2-1
TGCGCCAGCAGCCAAGCGGGAAGCTATAAAAAGAACCGGGTCTTC
CASSQAGSYKKNRVF
>NA|TRBD2|TRBV18|TRBJ2-1
TGTGCCAGCTCCCTCCCGGGACTAGCGGATTACAATGAGCAGTTCTTC
CASSLPGLADYNEQFF
>NA|NA|TRBV13|TRBJ2-1
TGTGCCAGCAGCTTAGGGCCTGGATACAATGAGCAGTTCTTC
CASSLGPGYNEQFF
>NA|NA|TRBV5-1|TRBJ2-2
TGCGCCAGCAGAGTGTCCCTTGAGACATACTCGAACACCGGGGAGCTGTTTTTT
CASRVSLETYSNTGELFF
>NA|NA|TRBV10-1|TRBJ1-1
TGCGCCAGCAGTGACTACAGAGGGAACACTGAAGCTTTCTTT
CASSDYRGNTEAFF
>once|NA|TRBV13|TRBJ2-7
TGTGCCAGCAGCTTAAGAGGCCCATCCTTCTACGAGCAGTACTTC
CASSLRGPSFYEQYF
>few|TRBD2|TRBV29-1|TRBJ2-3
TGCAGCGTTGTAACGTGGGCTAGCGGGGGCCCCGAACCGCCGGATACGCAGTATTTT
CSVVTWASGGPEPPDTQYF
>NA|NA|TRBV27|TRBJ2-7
TGTGCCAGCAGTTTATCGCTGGGGGGGCCCGGGTACGAGCAGTACTTC
CASSLSLGGPGYEQYF
>NA|NA|TRBV5-1|TRBJ2-1
TGCGCCAGCAGCTTGGGGGGTAATGAGCAGTTCTTC
CASSLGGNEQFF
>NA|TRBD1|TRBV12-5|TRBJ2-1
TGTGCTAGTGGTGATTCGACAGGGAGCTCCTACAATGAGCAGTTCTTC
CASGDSTGSSYNEQFF
>NA|NA|TRBV7-9|TRBJ1-2
TGTGCCAGCAGCTCAAACGACAGGATCTATGGCTACACCTTC
CASSSNDRIYGYTF
>NA|NA|TRBV27|TRBJ2-1
TGTGCCAGCAGCCCCGACAGGAATGAGCAGTTCTTC
CASSPDRNEQFF
>NA|TRBD1|TRBV27|TRBJ2-5
TGTGCCAGCAGTTCGGACAGGGGGCGGGAAGAGACCCAGTACTTC
CASSSDRGREETQYF
>NA|NA|TRBV2|TRBJ2-1
TGTGCCAGCAGTGGGCCCGACAGACCCAATGAGCAGTTCTTC
CASSGPDRPNEQFF
>NA|TRBD1|TRBV27|TRBJ2-7
TGTGCCAGCAGTCCCTGGGACAGGGACGAGCAGTACTTC
CASSPWDRDEQYF
>NA|NA|TRBV4-3|TRBJ1-2
TGCGCCAGCAGCCAAGATTGGGGGACTGGCTACACCTTC
CASSQDWGTGYTF
>NA|NA|TRBV10-3|TRBJ2-3
TGTGCCATCAGTGGGGAGGGTGGACAGAGAGATACGCAGTATTTT
CAISGEGGQRDTQYF
>NA|TRBD1|TRBV4-1|TRBJ2-3
TGCGCCAGCAGCCTTGGACAGGGTGGGTTCACAGATACGCAGTATTTT
CASSLGQGGFTDTQYF
>NA|NA|TRBV2|TRBJ1-1
TGTGCCAGGGGGCGCGTTGAAGCTTTCTTT
CARGRVEAFF